Listed below are T cell receptor beta chains from one sample, sequenced in a study of shared clonotypes between healthy human individuals. Assay used: immunoSEQ multiplex PCR; TCRdb lists only in-frame clones, some missing. There are about 690,000 clones in the sample; less than 95% occur only once, and about 33% lies in the top ten. Sequencing was done on a sample of memory CD8+ T cells from PBMCs. All receptors come from a man aged 18 to 30 in good health. Some clones in this sample may be carry-over from other donors' samples. The CDR3 runs from the conserved cysteine through the conserved F or W. D genes are given only for firm matches. Clone size is not always given. Where it is, it says once, few, many or a class for expanded clones.

clone_size	v_call	d_call	j_call	cdr3_length	cdr3_aa	cdr3_nt
.	TRBV28	TRBD2	TRBJ2-7	16	CASSSRAGTSGYEQYF	TGTGCCAGCAGTTCGCGAGCCGGGACTAGCGGATACGAGCAGTACTTC
.	TRBV28	TRBD2	TRBJ2-5	15	CASSPAGVVGETQYF	TGTGCCAGCAGCCCAGCGGGAGTGGTAGGAGAGACCCAGTACTTC
.	TRBV6-1	.	TRBJ1-2	18	CASSGWTGGDQINYGYTF	TGTGCCAGCAGTGGCTGGACCGGGGGCGATCAAATCAACTATGGCTACACCTTC
.	TRBV7-8	.	TRBJ1-2	12	CASSLVLGAHTF	TGTGCCAGCAGCTTAGTTCTGGGCGCGCACACCTTC
.	TRBV5-1	.	TRBJ2-3	14	CASSLYPGSDTQYF	TGCGCCAGCAGCTTGTATCCGGGTTCAGATACGCAGTATTTT
few	TRBV6-5	TRBD1	TRBJ1-1	15	CASSLQGASGTEAFF	TGTGCCAGCAGTTTACAGGGGGCTTCTGGCACTGAAGCTTTCTTT
once	TRBV6-5	TRBD1	TRBJ1-2	15	CASSQTGGTDYGYTF	TGTGCCAGCAGCCAGACAGGGGGCACGGACTATGGCTACACCTTC
.	TRBV6-5	.	TRBJ2-2	12	CASSYGTGELFF	TGTGCCAGCAGTTACGGTACCGGGGAGCTGTTTTTT
.	TRBV4-1	.	TRBJ2-7	15	CASSQEFLARYEQYF	TGCGCCAGCAGCCAAGAATTCCTAGCGCGCTACGAGCAGTACTTC
.	TRBV4-2	.	TRBJ2-1	15	CASSQRGGSYNEQFF	TGTGCCAGCAGCCAACGGGGAGGCTCCTACAATGAGCAGTTCTTC
.	TRBV13	.	TRBJ2-3	18	CASSFATPPISDTDTQYF	TGTGCCAGCAGCTTTGCCACTCCGCCTATCTCGGACACAGATACGCAGTATTTT
.	TRBV7-9	TRBD1	TRBJ1-3	15	CASSPRQGMGNTIYF	TGTGCCAGCAGCCCTCGACAGGGGATGGGAAACACCATATATTTT
once	TRBV29-1	.	TRBJ1-1	11	CSVGRWTEAFF	TGCAGCGTTGGGAGGTGGACTGAAGCTTTCTTT
.	TRBV7-9	TRBD2	TRBJ2-1	15	CASRSAGTSYNEQFF	TGTGCCAGCAGGTCAGCGGGAACCTCCTACAATGAGCAGTTCTTC
.	TRBV5-8	.	TRBJ2-7	10	CASSFYEQYF	TGTGCCAGCAGCTTCTACGAGCAGTACTTC
few	TRBV7-9	.	TRBJ1-3	11	CASSLGNTIYF	TGTGCCAGCAGCTTAGGAAACACCATATATTTT
.	TRBV12-5	.	TRBJ1-3	15	CASGLGRDIGNTIYF	TGTGCTAGTGGTTTGGGCCGGGACATTGGAAACACCATATATTTT
.	TRBV5-4	TRBD1	TRBJ1-2	12	CASSPGTVGYTF	TGTGCCAGCAGCCCGGGGACAGTCGGCTACACCTTC
.	TRBV30	.	TRBJ2-7	11	CAWSANHEQYF	TGTGCCTGGAGTGCGAATCACGAGCAGTACTTC
.	TRBV19	.	TRBJ2-3	15	CASSGGTLLGDTQYF	TGTGCCAGTAGTGGTGGGACTCTCCTTGGGGATACGCAGTATTTT
.	TRBV4-3	.	TRBJ2-1	16	CASSQGTLSLGNEQFF	TGCGCCAGCAGCCAAGGTACGCTATCTCTTGGGAATGAGCAGTTCTTC
.	TRBV28	TRBD1	TRBJ2-2	17	CASSFGQGVPTTGELFF	TGTGCCAGCAGTTTTGGGCAGGGGGTGCCCACCACCGGGGAGCTGTTTTTT
.	TRBV27	TRBD1	TRBJ1-1	19	CASSSTGTGGVMFGTEAFF	TGTGCCAGCAGTTCGACCGGGACAGGGGGCGTAATGTTCGGCACTGAAGCTTTCTTT